This T cell receptor beta chain was identified in a study of control samples from healthy donors and cancer patients. The protocol was immunoSEQ multiplex PCR, while the TCRdb copy is restricted to in-frame clones and leaves out a portion. The data hold about 140,000 clones, with roughly nine tenths observed a single time. Germline values: CDR1 SGHNT, CDR2 YENEEA. The CDR3 length is 13 residues. Trimming pared 0 bases from V and 5 bases from J, leaving 7 bases between. This clonotype originated in a man aged 18-30 years in good health. The sample comprised blood. The chain couples TRBV11-3 to TRBJ2-5, with D unresolved. In DNA form, the CDR3 reads TGTGCCAGCAGCTTAGATGGGTCCGAGACCCAGTACTTC. Protein: CASSLDGSETQYF.